These T cell receptor beta chains were read from a single sample in a study of cytomegalovirus exposure and HLA in healthy donors. Some clones are missing from TCRdb's copy, which holds only in-frame ones; the method was immunoSEQ multiplex PCR. The data hold 150,000 to 170,000 clones, with 80% observed a single time. What was sequenced was PBMCs. The receptors were gathered from a young man in good health and CMV-seropositive. Both conserved end residues are part of each CDR3. Each record gives: D gene, CDR3 length, V gene, J gene, clone size, CDR3 protein, CDR3 DNA. D genes are given only for firm matches. Clone size is shown for a subset of rows, as once, few, many or a class of expanded clone.

-	14	TRBV28	TRBJ1-4	-	CASSPKRPRVKLFF	TGTGCCAGCAGTCCAAAGAGACCCAGGGTTAAGCTGTTTTTT
-	18	TRBV4-1	TRBJ2-3	-	CASSQDLSRNRRGDTQYF	TGCGCCAGCAGCCAAGATCTAAGTCGGAACAGAAGGGGTGATACGCAGTATTTT
-	16	TRBV6-6	TRBJ1-3	-	CASSYKSGALGNTIYF	TGTGCCAGCAGTTACAAATCAGGGGCGCTTGGAAACACCATATATTTT
TRBD1	14	TRBV6-6	TRBJ1-5	-	CASSYEGASQPQHF	TGTGCCAGCAGTTACGAGGGGGCGAGTCAGCCCCAGCATTTT
-	18	TRBV19	TRBJ2-1	-	CASSMSDRGGWGYNEQFF	TGTGCCAGTAGTATGTCGGACAGAGGCGGCTGGGGGTACAATGAGCAGTTCTTC
TRBD1	16	TRBV19	TRBJ1-5	-	CASSMVTGGDNQPQHF	TGTGCCAGTAGTATGGTGACAGGGGGCGACAATCAGCCCCAGCATTTT
-	16	TRBV4-1	TRBJ1-2	-	CAGSPRGTNADYGYTF	TGCGCCGGCAGCCCCAGGGGCACCAACGCGGACTATGGCTACACCTTC
TRBD2	20	TRBV9	TRBJ2-3	-	CASSVPSLLTSGRDTDTQYF	TGTGCCAGCAGCGTTCCAAGCCTATTGACTAGCGGGAGGGACACAGATACGCAGTATTTT
-	12	TRBV28	TRBJ2-7	few	CASSLMSYEQYF	TGTGCCAGCAGTTTAATGAGTTACGAGCAGTACTTC
TRBD1	13	TRBV29-1	TRBJ2-7	-	CSVRHRGSNEQYF	TGCAGCGTTCGGCACAGGGGTTCCAACGAGCAGTACTTC
-	14	TRBV6-6	TRBJ2-6	-	CASSSVPGANVLTF	TGTGCCAGCAGCTCAGTGCCCGGGGCCAACGTCCTGACTTTC
-	13	TRBV6-5	TRBJ1-2	-	CASSYSQGRGYTF	TGTGCCAGCAGTTACTCTCAGGGGCGCGGCTACACCTTC
TRBD2	16	TRBV27	TRBJ2-5	-	CASSPRRAGYLETQYF	TGTGCCAGCAGTCCACGCCGAGCGGGATATTTAGAGACCCAGTACTTC
-	14	TRBV2	TRBJ2-7	-	CASIDRINSYEQYF	TGTGCCAGCATTGACAGGATAAACTCCTACGAGCAGTACTTC
-	17	TRBV27	TRBJ2-1	few	CASSFWRGREDDNEQFF	TGTGCCAGCAGTTTCTGGAGAGGCAGGGAGGATGATAATGAGCAGTTCTTC
TRBD1	13	TRBV30	TRBJ2-5	-	CAWSQGQEETQYF	TGTGCCTGGAGCCAAGGACAGGAAGAGACCCAGTACTTC
TRBD1	15	TRBV9	TRBJ2-1	-	CASSSPGRGSNEQFF	TGTGCCAGCAGCTCCCCGGGCAGGGGGAGCAATGAGCAGTTCTTC
TRBD1	15	TRBV28	TRBJ1-1	-	CASSFSGGKNTEAFF	TGTGCCAGCAGTTTTTCAGGGGGTAAGAACACTGAAGCTTTCTTT
TRBD2	15	TRBV9	TRBJ2-1	-	CASSPKRETYNEQFF	TGTGCCAGCAGCCCGAAGCGGGAGACCTACAATGAGCAGTTCTTC
-	16	TRBV6-5	TRBJ2-7	-	CASSYSRDTRFYEQYF	TGTGCCAGCAGTTACTCGAGGGACACAAGGTTCTACGAGCAGTACTTC
-	16	TRBV30	TRBJ1-3	once	CAWSLDRTNSGNTIYF	TGTGCCTGGAGTTTGGACAGAACTAACTCTGGAAACACCATATATTTT
TRBD1	15	TRBV5-1	TRBJ1-4	-	CASSLQTGEGEKLFF	TGCGCCAGCAGTCTTCAAACAGGGGAAGGGGAAAAACTGTTTTTT
TRBD1	15	TRBV5-6	TRBJ2-1	-	CASAFRDRGTNEQFF	TGTGCCAGCGCCTTCCGGGACAGGGGTACCAATGAGCAGTTCTTC
-	13	TRBV4-2	TRBJ1-2	few	CASSQDPVRGYTF	TGTGCCAGCAGCCAAGATCCTGTGAGAGGCTACACCTTC
TRBD2	14	TRBV6-5	TRBJ2-7	-	CASSESGLAEEQYF	TGTGCCAGCAGTGAATCGGGACTAGCGGAAGAGCAGTACTTC
TRBD2	16	TRBV2	TRBJ2-1	-	CASSEGMASGYNEQFF	TGTGCCAGCAGTGAGGGGATGGCTAGCGGCTACAATGAGCAGTTCTTC
TRBD1	16	TRBV25-1	TRBJ1-4	-	CASSGNPGQSNEKLFF	TGTGCCAGCAGTGGAAATCCGGGACAGTCTAATGAAAAACTGTTTTTT
-	15	TRBV7-2	TRBJ1-3	once	CASSYYRVSGNTIYF	TGTGCCAGCAGCTATTACAGGGTCTCTGGAAACACCATATATTTT
TRBD2	18	TRBV11-2	TRBJ2-5	once	CASSQSIGTSGSFETQYF	TGTGCCAGCAGCCAATCAATAGGGACTAGCGGGAGTTTCGAGACCCAGTACTTC
TRBD2	17	TRBV5-6	TRBJ2-2	-	CASGPGREIRNTGELFF	TGTGCCAGCGGCCCGGGGCGGGAGATACGGAACACCGGGGAGCTGTTTTTT
-	12	TRBV4-2	TRBJ1-5	-	CASSQDMGPQHF	TGTGCCAGCAGCCAGGACATGGGTCCCCAGCATTTT
-	15	TRBV13	TRBJ2-1	-	CASSSTSFSYNEQFF	TGTGCCAGCAGCTCAACTAGTTTCTCCTACAATGAGCAGTTCTTC